A single sample is the source of the 22 T cell receptor beta chains below, sequenced in a study of control samples from healthy donors and cancer patients. Data came from immunoSEQ multiplex PCR; TCRdb stores just in-frame clones and leaves some out. The sample contains around 150,000 clones, 89% of which appear only once. Sequencing was performed on blood. The receptors stem from a man younger than 40 in good health.

This sequence joins TRBV28 and TRBJ1-1; D not certain. Germline loops: CDR1 MDHEN, CDR2 SYDVKM. V gave up 2 bases and J gave up 5 bases, with 9 bases separating them. The CDR3 covers 13 residues. The CDR3 DNA reads TGTGCCAGCAGTTTAACGAGCAGGACTGAAGCTTTCTTT. Translated, it gives CASSLTSRTEAFF.

The genes are TRBV6-2 or TRBV6-3 and TRBJ1-5, with D perhaps TRBD1 (5 bases). The V and J ends lost 6 bases and 0 bases respectively, with 12 bases between them. The CDR3 is 15 amino acids. Germline lookup yields CDR1 MNHEY and CDR2 SVGEGT. The CDR3 spells CASSAQGGSNQPQHF. CDR3 DNA: TGTGCCAGCAGCGCCCAGGGAGGTAGCAATCAGCCCCAGCATTTT.

CDR3 bases: TGCGCCAGCAGCCCTACAGGGTTCGTTACTGAAGCTTTCTTT. This codes for CASSPTGFVTEAFF. The chain joins TRBV5-1 to TRBJ1-1; D possibly corresponds to TRBD1 (6 bases). The V gene lost 4 bases and the J gene lost 5 bases, with 15 bases spanning the gap. The CDR3 extends over 14 amino acids. CDR1 is SGHRS and CDR2 is YFSETQ in the germline V gene.

The chain is built from TRBV2 and TRBJ2-3; perhaps D is TRBD1 or TRBD2 (6 bases each). CDR3 length: 15 residues. CDR1 SNHLY and CDR2 FYNNEI come from the germline V gene. V lost 7 bases, J lost 0 bases, and 14 bases lay in between. Here the CDR3 DNA reads TGTGCCAGCAAGATACGGGGGCAAAGCACAGATACGCAGTATTTT. Its protein is CASKIRGQSTDTQYF.

In DNA form, the CDR3 reads TGCGCCAGCAGCCAAGAGGGGGAGACCCAGTACTTC. Translation: CASSQEGETQYF. V and J are TRBV4-1 and TRBJ2-5; unclear D gene. This CDR3 has 12 amino acids. V dropped 0 bases and J dropped 5 bases, with 4 bases sitting between them. Germline V gene sequence: CDR1 MGHRA, CDR2 YSYEKL.

The CDR3 sequence: CASSSIPGQGNTEAFF. As DNA, the CDR3 is TGCGCCAGCAGCTCAATCCCGGGACAGGGGAACACTGAAGCTTTCTTT. The chain recombines TRBV5-1 with TRBJ1-1; TRBD1 matches 9 bases. V gave up 3 bases and J gave up 1 base; unmatched junction bases: 7. The CDR3 is made up of 16 amino acids. CDR1 SGHRS and CDR2 YFSETQ come from the germline V gene.

This clone was picked up a small number of times. The chain has TRBV2 and TRBJ2-1; 7 positions match TRBD2. The ends lost 9 bases at V and 8 bases at J; junction bases unmatched: 13. Per the germline V gene, CDR1 is SNHLY and CDR2 is FYNNEI. This CDR3 contains 14 residues. CDR3 sequence (DNA): TGTGCCAGTCGGAAGGTCGGTCTAGCGGATGAGCAGTTCTTC. Translating it yields CASRKVGLADEQFF.

The CDR3 loop reads CASSRGLGEKLFF. The CDR3 DNA follows: TGTGCCAGCAGCCGGGGGCTAGGCGAAAAACTGTTTTTT. This chain connects TRBV6-2 or TRBV6-3 to TRBJ1-4; the D gene is possibly TRBD1 (6 bases). The CDR3 runs 13 residues. From germline, CDR1 is MNHEY and CDR2 SVGEGT. Trimming removed 6 bases from V and 8 bases from J, with 13 bases in between.

The chain recombines TRBV3-1 (or the pseudogene TRBV3-2) with TRBJ2-7; no definite D call. The CDR3 has 13 residues. Germline CDR1 is LGHDT and CDR2 is YNNKEL (reference sequence). With 3 bases removed from V and 6 bases from J, the gap between germline ends came to 12 bases. CDR3 residues: CASSQSPGVEQYF. The CDR3, as DNA: TGTGCCAGCAGCCAGAGCCCCGGTGTCGAGCAGTACTTC.

J is TRBJ2-3 and V is TRBV9; possible D gene TRBD1, 6 bases. CDR1 is SGDLS, CDR2 YYNGEE, per germline. The CDR3 runs to 14 residues. V lost 3 bases to trimming and J lost 4 bases, with 12 bases between them. Here the CDR3 DNA reads TGTGCCAGCAGCGCTACGGACAGTTCAGATACGCAGTATTTT. Its protein product is CASSATDSSDTQYF.

J is TRBJ2-5 and V is TRBV5-5; D call uncertain. CDR1 and CDR2 from the germline V gene are SGHKS and YYEKEE (reference sequence). The V and J ends lost 3 bases and 5 bases respectively, with 11 bases between them. The CDR3 spans 13 residues. The CDR3 DNA is TGTGCCAGCAGCTCGGATTCGCTGGAGACCCAGTACTTC. Translated, it gives CASSSDSLETQYF. Full variable domain (rest looked up from reference TRBV5-5 and TRBJ2-5): DAGVTQSPTHLIKTRGQQVTLRCSPISGHKSVSWYQQVLGQGPQFIFQYYEKEERGRGNFPDRFSARQFPNYSSELNVNALLLGDSALYLCASSSDSLETQYFGPGTRLLVL.

The J gene is TRBJ1-4, the V gene TRBV4-3, with TRBD1 matching 11 bases. The CDR3 spans 15 residues. Germline CDR1 LGHNA, CDR2 YSLEER. The J segment lost 8 bases and the V segment lost 1 base, leaving 3 bases of the junction unmatched. The CDR3 DNA is TGCGCCAGCAGCCAAGGGACAGGGGGCGGGGAAAAACTGTTTTTT. This translates into CASSQGTGGGEKLFF.

This sequence joins TRBV5-1 and TRBJ1-3; 9 nucleotides align to TRBD1. This CDR3 spans 15 amino acids. CDR1 and CDR2 (germline): SGHRS, YFSETQ. Unmatched junction bases numbered 2, after V lost 4 bases and J lost 0 bases. As DNA, the CDR3 is TGCGCCAGCAGCGAGACAGGGGGCTCTGGAAACACCATATATTTT. It encodes CASSETGGSGNTIYF.

J is TRBJ2-7 and V is TRBV6-5; 9 nucleotides agree with TRBD1. Germline assignment: CDR1 MNHEY and CDR2 SVGAGI. The V segment lost 2 bases and the J segment 6 bases; nucleotides outside the gene matches: 5. CDR3 length: 14 amino acids. For the CDR3, the DNA is TGTGCCAGCAGTTACACAGGGACAGGGATCGAGCAGTACTTC. Its translation: CASSYTGTGIEQYF.

In this sample, this clone turned up a few times. The rearrangement links TRBV29-1 to TRBJ2-4, with 13 bases identical to TRBD2. Per germline, CDR1 SQVTM and CDR2 ANQGSEA. The CDR3 spans 19 residues. J gave up 4 bases and V 7 bases, and 19 bases lay outside the gene matches. The CDR3 loop is CSAGHDGTSGAQPKNIQYF. For the CDR3, the DNA is TGCAGCGCGGGACACGATGGGACTAGCGGGGCCCAGCCGAAAAACATTCAGTACTTC.

CDR3: CASSVRDRALAGGETQYF. CDR3 DNA sequence: TGTGCCAGCAGTGTCAGGGACCGGGCACTAGCGGGGGGAGAGACCCAGTACTTC. The V gene is TRBV25-1, the J gene TRBJ2-5, with TRBD2 matching over 12 bases. Looked up from germline, CDR1 is MGHDK and CDR2 is SYGVNS. V lost 4 bases and J lost 4; bases outside the gene matches: 13. The CDR3 length is 18 residues.

The table lists this clone with a count of one. The rearrangement links TRBV18 to TRBJ2-4; D could derive from TRBD1 or TRBD2 (6 bases each). V was shortened by 0 bases and J by 8 bases, with 11 bases between the two germline ends. Germline CDR1 is KGHSH and CDR2 is LQKENI. The CDR3 runs to 14 residues. The CDR3 nucleotides are TGTGCCAGCTCACCACCAACAGGGACTCACATTCAGTACTTC. Translating it yields CASSPPTGTHIQYF.

The J gene is TRBJ2-3, the V gene TRBV7-2, with 9 bases that match TRBD1. V gave up 1 base and J gave up 3 bases; unmatched junction bases: 5. Per germline, CDR1 SGHTA and CDR2 FQGNSA. This CDR3 region has 16 residues. CDR3 amino acids: CASSLVGDRVTDTQYF. The CDR3 DNA reads TGTGCCAGCAGCTTAGTGGGGGACAGGGTGACAGATACGCAGTATTTT.

In this sample, this clone turned up many times. The rearrangement joins TRBV2 to TRBJ1-1; a possible D gene is TRBD1 (5 bases). V gave up 4 bases and J gave up 4 bases, with 13 bases separating them. This CDR3 contains 14 residues. Germline assignment: CDR1 SNHLY and CDR2 FYNNEI. CDR3 in amino acids: CASSAVAGITEAFF. The CDR3 DNA reads as TGTGCCAGCAGTGCGGTCGCAGGGATCACTGAAGCTTTCTTT.

This clone occurred once. The CDR3 region is CASTSTNRANTGELFF. CDR3 coding DNA: TGTGCCAGCACCTCAACTAACAGGGCGAACACCGGGGAGCTGTTTTTT. This chain links TRBV11-3 with TRBJ2-2; D might be TRBD1 (6 bases). Germline V gene sequence: CDR1 SGHNT, CDR2 YENEEA. V shed 7 bases and J shed 0 bases, with 15 bases lying between them. The CDR3 covers 16 residues.

The chain combines TRBV11-2 with TRBJ2-7; weak D call: TRBD2 (6 bases). CDR1 and CDR2 (germline): SGHAT, FQNNGV. The CDR3 is made up of 15 amino acids. Trimming took off 7 bases at V and 7 bases at J, with 23 bases between the two ends. CDR3 DNA: TGTGCCAGCACCCTATCACGGGGGATGCTAGGGGAGCAGTACTTC. This translates into CASTLSRGMLGEQYF.

The rearrangement joins TRBV6-6 to TRBJ1-6; 8 nucleotides align to TRBD1. The V and J ends lost 0 bases and 8 bases, in that order; junction bases with no gene match: 6. Germline V gene data show CDR1 as MNHNY and CDR2 as SVGAGI (reference sequence). The CDR3 consists of 16 residues. CDR3 sequence: CASSYSFAQGDSPLHF. In DNA form, the CDR3 reads TGTGCCAGCAGTTACTCGTTCGCACAGGGGGATTCACCCCTCCACTTT.